This T cell receptor (beta chain) was identified during a study of blood T cell repertoires in COVID-19. At the level of the study: The United States, Italy and Spain supplied acute and convalescent COVID-19 samples.

In the original processing: Estimation of nucleated cell counts was performed using reference gene primer amplification. Only in-frame clones appear in the TCRdb table, and some are missing; sequencing was by immunoSEQ multiplex PCR. D and trimming were read from the DNA, whereas the V and J calls and clone size are those reported in that table. The sample includes about 150,000 clones, about 87% of them seen just once. V gave up 3 bases and J gave up 3 bases, with 11 bases separating them. The CDR3 spans 14 residues. CDR1 is SGHRS, CDR2 YFSETQ, per germline. The chain has TRBV5-1 and TRBJ2-3; D may be TRBD2 (6 bases). Material: peripheral blood. The receptor comes from a man at least 80 years old with acute or convalescent COVID-19. The CDR3 nucleotides read TGCGCCAGCAGCTCGGGGAGGACGACAGATACGCAGTATTTT. The encoded protein is CASSSGRTTDTQYF.